The 16 T cell receptor beta chains below were found in one sample sequenced in a study of radiation and T cells in renal cell carcinoma. Noted time point: blood 4 weeks post-SBRT, at nephrectomy. Treatment of the sample: 15 Gy SBRT to primary tumor, nephrectomy 4 weeks later. The protocol was immunoSEQ multiplex PCR, while the TCRdb copy is restricted to in-frame clones and leaves out a portion. This repertoire shows 140,000 or so clones, 75% to 90% found once; its top ten account for around a sixth. Sequencing used blood, obtained from a patient whose treatment included radiotherapy and nephrectomy. Source of these receptors: a woman between 45 and 65 years old with renal cell carcinoma.

The V and J genes are TRBV5-4 and TRBJ1-5; a weak D match, TRBD1 (5 bases). The germline CDR1 and CDR2 sequences are SGHNT and YYREEE (reference sequence). V was pared by 4 bases and J by 0 bases, with 11 bases between. The CDR3 has 15 residues. CDR3 coding DNA: TGTGCCAGCAGCCAAGATCAGGGTAGCAATCAGCCCCAGCATTTT. Its protein product is CASSQDQGSNQPQHF.

J is TRBJ2-7 and V is TRBV9; the match to TRBD1 covers 11 bases. The length of the CDR3 is 14 residues. Germline trimming cut 4 bases from V and 3 bases from J; bases unmatched to any gene: 3. Germline V gene lookup returns CDR1 SGDLS and CDR2 YYNGEE. The CDR3 spells CASSLGTGGYEQYF. CDR3 bases: TGTGCCAGCAGCCTTGGGACAGGGGGCTACGAGCAGTACTTC.

The gene calls are TRBV7-2 and TRBJ1-2; unclear D gene. CDR3 length: 14 amino acids. CDR1 is SGHTA and CDR2 is FQGNSA in the germline V gene. Trimming shortened V by 5 bases and J by 4 bases, and 14 bases separated the two germline ends. CDR3 bases: TGTGCCAGCAGCCAAAACTCGTTAATCTATGGCTACACCTTC. Its translation: CASSQNSLIYGYTF. Supplemented by reference TRBV7-2 and TRBJ1-2, the full variable domain reads GAGVSQSPSNKVTEKGKDVELRCDPISGHTALYWYRQSLGQGLEFLIYFQGNSAPDKSGLPSDRFSAERTGGSVSTLTIQRTQQEDSAVYLCASSQNSLIYGYTFGSGTRLTVV.

The DNA for the CDR3 is TGTGCCAGCTCCACGGGTCAGGTGCCCTACGAGCAGTACTTC. Residues: CASSTGQVPYEQYF. The V call is TRBV18, the J call TRBJ2-7; D call uncertain. This CDR3 is 14 amino acids long. The V end lost 6 bases, the J end lost 2 bases, and 14 bases lay between the germline ends. Germline V gene lookup returns CDR1 KGHSH and CDR2 LQKENI.

This chain connects TRBV28 to TRBJ2-7; D ambiguous. Trimming pared 5 bases from V and 3 bases from J, leaving 17 bases between. Germline loops: CDR1 MDHEN, CDR2 SYDVKM. This CDR3 is built from 15 residues. CDR3 DNA sequence: TGTGCCAGCAGTCGCGCGGATCCTGGGGTCTACGAGCAGTACTTC. Translating gives CASSRADPGVYEQYF.

V gene TRBV5-5 combines with J gene TRBJ1-1; 9 nucleotides align to TRBD1. J was trimmed by 4 bases and V by 3 bases; bases with no gene match: 16. The CDR3 spans 18 residues. The germline gives CDR1 SGHKS, CDR2 YYEKEE (reference sequence). The CDR3 DNA reads TGTGCCAGCAGCTCCTACATGACAGGGGGTTATGATAGCACTGAAGCTTTCTTT. As protein: CASSSYMTGGYDSTEAFF.

V and J are TRBV2 and TRBJ1-4; D is perhaps TRBD1 (5 bases). The CDR3 covers 15 residues. Germline V gene data show CDR1 as SNHLY and CDR2 as FYNNEI. Trimming removed 5 bases from V and 8 bases from J, with 18 bases in between. The chain's CDR3 is CASSSIRARLEKLFF. The DNA of the CDR3 is TGTGCCAGCAGTTCGATCAGGGCAAGGTTGGAAAAACTGTTTTTT.

This clone was found a few times. The chain has TRBV7-3 and TRBJ2-1; D is tentatively TRBD1 or TRBD2 (5 bases each). Germline CDR1 is SGHTA and CDR2 is FQGTGA. This CDR3 comprises 13 residues. Trimming shortened V by 6 bases and J by 5 bases, and 11 bases separated the two germline ends. For the CDR3, the DNA is TGTGCCAGCAGTAAGGGACCTAACAATGAGCAGTTCTTC. Translating it yields CASSKGPNNEQFF.

The gene calls are TRBV5-1 and TRBJ1-5, with 7 bases aligning to TRBD1. Looked up from germline, CDR1 is SGHRS and CDR2 is YFSETQ. This CDR3 region has 15 residues. V was clipped by 0 bases and J by 7 bases; unmatched bases: 7. This chain's CDR3 is CASSLVGGAGQPQHF. For the CDR3, the DNA is TGCGCCAGCAGCTTGGTAGGGGGCGCAGGACAGCCCCAGCATTTT. Full variable domain (rest looked up from reference TRBV5-1 and TRBJ1-5): KAGVTQTPRYLIKTRGQQVTLSCSPISGHRSVSWYQQTPGQGLQFLFEYFSETQRNKGNFPGRFSGRQFSNSRSEMNVSTLELGDSALYLCASSLVGGAGQPQHFGDGTRLSIL.

This chain links TRBV5-3 with TRBJ1-1; D gene uncertain. TRBV5-3 is classed as an ORF, of uncertain function. This CDR3 has 12 residues. V was trimmed by 3 bases and J by 1 base, leaving 4 bases between them. The CDR3 sequence is CARSSQNTEAFF. The CDR3 DNA sequence: TGTGCCAGAAGCTCACAGAACACTGAAGCTTTCTTT.

The chain employs TRBV5-1 and TRBJ1-2; no clear D gene. Germline V gene lookup returns CDR1 SGHRS and CDR2 YFSETQ. Trimming stripped 3 bases from V and 3 bases from J, with 18 bases between. The CDR3 runs 16 residues. CDR3 nucleotides: TGCGCCAGCAGCTCGCGGGCAGGTGGAAAAGACTATGGCTACACCTTC. Amino acids: CASSSRAGGKDYGYTF.

This clone was found many times. The V call is TRBV19, the J call TRBJ1-1, with no clear D. This CDR3 is 13 amino acids long. V lost 8 bases and J lost 1, with 11 bases in between. CDR1 is LNHDA and CDR2 is SQIVND in the germline V gene (reference sequence). The CDR3: CASATSENTEAFF. CDR3 nucleotide sequence: TGTGCCAGTGCAACCTCAGAGAACACTGAAGCTTTCTTT.

The J gene is TRBJ2-1, the V gene TRBV28, with TRBD1 as a possible D gene (5 bases). The V end was cut by 6 bases, the J end by 8 bases, with 17 bases between. CDR1 and CDR2 (germline): MDHEN, SYDVKM. The CDR3 is 14 residues long. CDR3 region: CASSPTDSPYEQFF. CDR3 coding DNA: TGTGCCAGCAGCCCTACCGACAGTCCGTATGAGCAGTTCTTC.

This chain connects TRBV7-2 to TRBJ1-1, with D tentatively TRBD1 (6 bases). V lost 5 bases to trimming and J lost 5 bases, with 15 bases between them. Germline values: CDR1 SGHTA, CDR2 FQGNSA. The CDR3 extends over 14 amino acids. The CDR3 is CASSMQGTGTEAFF. The CDR3 DNA reads as TGTGCCAGCAGCATGCAGGGGACGGGGACTGAAGCTTTCTTT.

This chain links TRBV28 with TRBJ2-5; 7 nucleotides line up with TRBD1. Per germline, CDR1 MDHEN and CDR2 SYDVKM. This CDR3 has 15 amino acids. The J segment lost 7 bases and the V segment lost 5 bases, leaving 13 bases of the junction unmatched. The CDR3, as DNA: TGTGCCAGCAGTCCACAGGACAGGTTTGATCGGACCCAGTACTTC. It specifies CASSPQDRFDRTQYF.

The chain joins TRBV7-9 to TRBJ2-1, with 7 bases fitting TRBD2. This CDR3 is 15 amino acids long. The junction had 5 bases not matched to a gene; V was cut back by 2 bases and J by 4 bases. Germline V lookup: CDR1 SEHNR, CDR2 FQNEAQ (reference sequence). CDR3 amino acids: CASSLSPAGYNEQFF. For the CDR3, the DNA is TGTGCCAGCAGCTTAAGTCCAGCGGGGTACAATGAGCAGTTCTTC.